This T cell receptor beta chain was identified during a study of blood T cells in healthy people across ages. Whole-study findings and limits: TCR beta diversity per million T cells fell roughly linearly with age. When set beside aged donors, long-lived donors presented more naive CD4+ cells and higher diversity.

Germline loops: CDR1 ENHRY, CDR2 SYGVKD. The CDR3 is made up of 14 amino acids. V was clipped by 10 bases and J by 8 bases, with 23 bases between them. Then a second PCR, running roughly 7 to 11 cycles, was carried out with a sample-barcoded 5' primer and a J-beta primer mix. TCRdb itself ran the 5' RACE reads through MiXCR, one entry per CDR3 protein. The table has 780,000 or so distinct CDR3 sequences, approximately 60% seen once. Caucasian individuals from Russia who were healthy and aged roughly 6 to 100 acted as donors. Worth noting for this clonotype: Its antigen is currently unknown.

This TCR derives from a man in his forties or fifties in good health. The sequencing sample was made of blood. V and J are TRBV10-3 and TRBJ1-2; D gene uncertain. CDR3 nucleotides: TGTGCCACCACCGAACTCCTCCCTCCGGAAGGCTACACCTTC. This codes for CATTELLPPEGYTF.